The 31 T cell receptor beta chains below were found in one sample sequenced in a study of blood T cell repertoires in COVID-19. Only in-frame clones appear in the TCRdb table, and some are missing; sequencing was by immunoSEQ multiplex PCR. The top ten clones hold more than 11% of a sample with about 59,000 clones, 70% to 75% of them seen once. Sequenced: peripheral blood. These receptors came from a woman in her seventies with acute or convalescent COVID-19.

This chain uses TRBV7-9 with TRBJ1-1; D unclear. Looked up from germline, CDR1 is SEHNR and CDR2 is FQNEAQ (reference sequence). Trimming took 1 base from V and 0 from J, leaving 6 bases between them. CDR3 length: 14 residues. This chain's CDR3 is CASSLERLNTEAFF. CDR3 nucleotide sequence: TGTGCCAGCAGCTTAGAGCGCCTGAACACTGAAGCTTTCTTT.

V and J are TRBV9 and TRBJ2-3, with a weak D call TRBD2 (7 bases). V was trimmed by 4 bases and J by 3 bases, leaving 12 bases between them. The CDR3 has 14 amino acids. Germline lookup yields CDR1 SGDLS and CDR2 YYNGEE. The CDR3 DNA reads TGTGCCAGCAGCTGGGGGGGCGGTACAGATACGCAGTATTTT. This gives the protein CASSWGGGTDTQYF.

V is TRBV10-2 and J is TRBJ2-3; D is ambiguous. Trimming shortened V by 3 bases and J by 0 bases, and 10 bases separated the two germline ends. CDR3 size: 15 residues. Germline CDR1 WSHSY, CDR2 SAAADI. DNA for the CDR3: TGCGCCAGCAGTGAAATAGAGCCTAGCACAGATACGCAGTATTTT. This encodes CASSEIEPSTDTQYF.

This clone appeared many times. The chain couples TRBV19 to TRBJ1-1; D is undetermined. Trimming pared 4 bases from V and 0 bases from J, leaving 15 bases between. CDR3 size: 16 residues. Germline-derived CDR1 and CDR2 are LNHDA and SQIVND (reference sequence). CDR3 nucleotide sequence: TGTGCCAGTAGTACTCCCAGGAGGACGCTGAACACTGAAGCTTTCTTT. Protein sequence: CASSTPRRTLNTEAFF.

The chain recombines TRBV15 with TRBJ2-3; D might be TRBD1 (5 bases). This CDR3 has 15 amino acids. V lost 1 base and J lost 2, with 10 bases in between. CDR1 is LNHNV and CDR2 is YYDKDF in the germline V gene (reference sequence). CDR3 bases: TGTGCCACCAGCAGAGGAGCAGGGTACACAGATACGCAGTATTTT. It translates to CATSRGAGYTDTQYF.

The chain joins TRBV4-1 to TRBJ1-4, with unresolved D. Germline-derived CDR1 and CDR2 are MGHRA and YSYEKL. Trimming pared 1 base from V and 7 bases from J, leaving 10 bases between. The CDR3 loop spans 14 amino acids. The CDR3 protein is CASSQGSFGEKLFF. Written as DNA, the CDR3 is TGCGCCAGCAGCCAAGGGAGTTTTGGTGAAAAACTGTTTTTT.

The CDR3 DNA is TGTGCCAGCACCCTACAGGGGGCCAGCGAGCAGTACGTC. Translating gives CASTLQGASEQYV. The chain couples TRBV2 to TRBJ2-7; 9 bases match TRBD1. From germline, CDR1 is SNHLY and CDR2 FYNNEI. The CDR3 extends over 13 amino acids. The V segment lost 7 bases and the J segment 6 bases; nucleotides outside the gene matches: 7.

The CDR3 nucleotides are TGTGCCAGCAGTTTTAATAACTATGGCTACACCTTC. Translation: CASSFNNYGYTF. The chain carries TRBV28 and TRBJ1-2; unclear D gene. Germline CDR1 MDHEN, CDR2 SYDVKM. The CDR3 length is 12 residues. The ends were cut back, 3 bases at V and 1 base at J, with 3 bases in the middle.

CDR3 region: CASSLFEGVGDTGELFF. The CDR3 coding sequence is TGTGCCAGCAGTTTATTCGAGGGGGTCGGAGACACCGGGGAGCTGTTTTTT. The chain combines TRBV27 with TRBJ2-2; possibly TRBD1 for D (6 bases). In germline, CDR1 is MNHEY, CDR2 SMNVEV (reference sequence). This CDR3 is 17 amino acids long. V was pared by 1 base and J by 3 bases, with 15 bases between.

The J gene is TRBJ1-2, the V gene TRBV5-6, with TRBD1 identical over 7 bases. The trim removed 4 bases at V and 4 bases at J, leaving 13 bases unmatched. The CDR3 is made up of 16 amino acids. Germline V gene data show CDR1 as SGHDT and CDR2 as YYEEEE. The CDR3 loop reads CASSPYDREEGYGYTF. The CDR3 DNA sequence: TGTGCCAGCAGCCCTTATGACAGGGAAGAGGGCTATGGCTACACCTTC.

This clone was observed a handful of times. The rearrangement joins TRBV6-6 to TRBJ1-5; TRBD1 agrees at 7 bases. The junction had 4 bases not matched to a gene; V was cut back by 4 bases and J by 4 bases. This CDR3 has 14 amino acids. The V gene's germline CDR1 is MNHNY and CDR2 SVGAGI (reference sequence). The CDR3 coding sequence is TGTGCCAGCAGTTTGACAGGGCAAAATCAGCCCCAGCATTTT. The encoded protein is CASSLTGQNQPQHF.

V and J are TRBV11-2 and TRBJ1-5, with unresolved D. This CDR3 has 13 residues. V was clipped by 1 base and J by 7 bases, with 8 bases between them. Germline CDR1 SGHAT, CDR2 FQNNGV. CDR3 region: CASSLVVGQPQHF. In nucleotides, the CDR3 is TGTGCCAGCAGCTTAGTAGTCGGGCAGCCCCAGCATTTT.

The V gene is TRBV3-1 (or the pseudogene TRBV3-2), the J gene TRBJ2-2, with TRBD2 matching 13 bases. Trimming at V came to 1 base and at J to 5 bases, leaving 7 bases not matched to a gene. CDR3 length: 18 residues. Germline CDR1 and CDR2: LGHDT and YNNKEL (reference sequence). CDR3 amino acids: CASSQVRPGLAGTGELFF. As DNA, the CDR3 is TGTGCCAGCAGCCAAGTTCGACCGGGACTAGCGGGGACCGGGGAGCTGTTTTTT.

This clone was counted between two and nine times. The chain is built from TRBV12-2 and TRBJ1-6; TRBD1 was called by the table and not checked on the DNA. TRBV12-2 is annotated as a pseudogene. The CDR3 has 18 amino acids. CDR3 in DNA: TGTGCAAGTCGCCCTGCCGTGGGCACCTACTCCTATAATTCACCCCTCCACTTT. This translates into CASRPAVGTYSYNSPLHF.

The CDR3 DNA reads TGTGCCCACTCCCACGCGTCACCAAACACTGAAGCTTTCTTT. Its protein product is CAHSHASPNTEAFF. The J gene is TRBJ1-1, the V gene TRBV6-5, with D uncertain. This CDR3 region has 14 residues. With 11 bases removed from V and 2 bases from J, the gap between germline ends came to 18 bases. Per the germline V gene, CDR1 is MNHEY and CDR2 is SVGAGI.

The genes are TRBV6-5 and TRBJ2-2; D is ambiguous. The germline V gene encodes CDR1 MNHEY and CDR2 SVGAGI. The CDR3 totals 13 residues. V lost 2 bases and J lost 4, with 5 bases in between. CDR3 coding DNA: TGTGCCAGCAGTTACACGGGCACCGGGGAGCTGTTTTTT. Translation gives CASSYTGTGELFF.

This clone showed up just a few times. The chain links TRBV5-1 to TRBJ1-1, with D maybe TRBD1 (5 bases). This CDR3 comprises 13 residues. The germline gives CDR1 SGHRS, CDR2 YFSETQ. The ends were cut back, 4 bases at V and 4 bases at J, with 11 bases in the middle. In DNA, the CDR3 is TGCGCCAGCAGCCAGGGTTCGGGCACTGAAGCTTTCTTT. It yields the protein CASSQGSGTEAFF.

The chain has TRBV7-3 and TRBJ2-1; 9 positions match TRBD2. CDR1 SGHTA and CDR2 FQGTGA come from the germline V gene. There are 16 residues in the CDR3. Trimming at V came to 1 base and at J to 3 bases, leaving 4 bases not matched to a gene. CDR3 nucleotide sequence: TGTGCCAGCAGCTTAAAGGGACTAGCTAACTACAATGAGCAGTTCTTC. Translation: CASSLKGLANYNEQFF.

This clone has just a few counts. The V gene is TRBV7-2, the J gene TRBJ2-1, with 13 nucleotides matching TRBD2. The germline V gene encodes CDR1 SGHTA and CDR2 FQGNSA. With 4 bases clipped from V and 9 bases from J, the junction kept 6 bases outside the gene matches. The CDR3 consists of 15 residues. As DNA, the CDR3 is TGTGCCAGCAGCTCTACTAGCGGGGGGGCGGGTGAGCAGTTCTTC. Protein product: CASSSTSGGAGEQFF.

The chain employs TRBV29-1 and TRBJ2-5; 7 bases match TRBD1. V was pared by 3 bases and J by 4 bases, with 8 bases of the junction left unmatched. CDR3 length: 14 residues. CDR1 and CDR2 (germline): SQVTM, ANQGSEA. The CDR3 protein is CSVESGGFRETQYF. DNA for the CDR3: TGCAGCGTTGAGTCAGGGGGATTCCGAGAGACCCAGTACTTC. Using reference TRBV29-1 and TRBJ2-5 for the parts outside the CDR3, the full variable domain is SAVISQKPSRDICQRGTSLTIQCQVDSQVTMMFWYRQQPGQSLTLIATANQGSEATYESGFVIDKFPISRPNLTFSTLTVSNMSPEDSSIYLCSVESGGFRETQYFGPGTRLLVL.

J is TRBJ1-2 and V is TRBV19, with TRBD1 matching over 8 bases. The V gene's germline CDR1 is LNHDA and CDR2 SQIVND (reference sequence). Germline trimming cut 4 bases from V and 4 bases from J; bases unmatched to any gene: 5. The CDR3 sequence is 14 residues long. CDR3 bases: TGTGCCAGTAGTACAGGGACAGGCCTCTATGGCTACACCTTC. It translates to CASSTGTGLYGYTF.

This clone was counted a few times. The V and J genes are TRBV12-3 or TRBV12-4 and TRBJ2-1; D remains unclear. The CDR3 consists of 12 residues. The ends were cut back, 5 bases at V and 7 bases at J, with 9 bases in the middle. CDR3 DNA: TGTGCCAGCAGTCGGAAGGAGAATGAGCAGTTCTTC. As protein: CASSRKENEQFF.

This chain uses TRBV19 with TRBJ2-6, with 7 positions matching TRBD1. The CDR3 totals 13 residues. Germline CDR1 reads LNHDA; CDR2 reads SQIVND (reference sequence). CDR3 coding DNA: TGTGCTACAGGGGACTCTGGGGCCAACGTCCTGACTTTC. It translates to CATGDSGANVLTF.

The chain combines TRBV9 with TRBJ2-1; D gene ambiguous. The CDR3 contains 16 residues. The germline V gene encodes CDR1 SGDLS and CDR2 YYNGEE. Trimming removed 4 bases at V and 4 bases at J, with 18 bases between. The CDR3 DNA reads TGTGCCAGCAGCCCAGCGCTCAAAGCTACATACAATGAGCAGTTCTTC. It encodes CASSPALKATYNEQFF.

V is TRBV7-9 and J is TRBJ1-1; D gene unclear. Germline V lookup: CDR1 SEHNR, CDR2 FQNEAQ (reference sequence). V gave up 3 bases and J gave up 6 bases, with 17 bases separating them. This CDR3 has 15 residues. This chain's CDR3 is CASSFPAARGAEAFF. DNA of the CDR3: TGTGCCAGCAGCTTTCCCGCAGCCAGAGGAGCTGAAGCTTTCTTT.

This sequence joins TRBV6-1 and TRBJ2-7; the D is unclear. Germline assignment: CDR1 MNHNS and CDR2 SASEGT. The CDR3 sequence is 13 residues long. The V gene lost 3 bases and the J gene lost 6 bases, with 12 bases spanning the gap. For the CDR3, the DNA is TGTGCCAGCAGTGACCATACGGGTGCCGAGCAGTACTTC. Its protein product is CASSDHTGAEQYF.

The chain carries TRBV25-1 and TRBJ1-4; D uncertain. The CDR3 contains 14 residues. Germline V lookup: CDR1 MGHDK, CDR2 SYGVNS. Trimming shortened V by 8 bases and J by 7 bases, and 17 bases separated the two germline ends. CDR3 region: CASGFGGLGEKLFF. The CDR3 DNA reads TGTGCCAGCGGGTTCGGTGGGCTCGGTGAAAAACTGTTTTTT. Looking up the rest from reference TRBV25-1 and TRBJ1-4 gives the full variable domain: EADIYQTPRYLVIGTGKKITLECSQTMGHDKMYWYQQDPGMELHLIHYSYGVNSTEKGDLSSESTVSRIRTEHFPLTLESARPSHTSQYLCASGFGGLGEKLFFGSGTQLSVL.

The rearrangement links TRBV9 to TRBJ1-1; D unresolved. Germline CDR1 and CDR2: SGDLS and YYNGEE. V was cut by 1 base and J by 0 bases, with 7 bases left in between. The CDR3 has 14 residues. CDR3 residues: CASSVRGMNTEAFF. The CDR3 DNA sequence: TGTGCCAGCAGCGTACGGGGAATGAACACTGAAGCTTTCTTT.

The CDR3 protein is CASSLLVVQGNTEAFF. DNA of the CDR3: TGTGCCAGCAGCTTGTTAGTGGTACAGGGAAACACTGAAGCTTTCTTT. The rearrangement links TRBV7-8 to TRBJ1-1, with D maybe TRBD1 (6 bases). The CDR3 runs to 16 residues. Germline-derived CDR1 and CDR2 are SGHVS and FQNEAQ. V was cut by 3 bases and J by 2 bases, with 16 bases left in between.

The rearrangement joins TRBV7-9 to TRBJ2-1, with TRBD2 identical over 7 bases. Germline V gives CDR1 SEHNR, CDR2 FQNEAQ (reference sequence). V lost 0 bases and J lost 5; bases outside the gene matches: 4. This CDR3 is built from 15 residues. CDR3 coding DNA: TGTGCCAGCAGCTTAGCGGGGGGGAATAACAATGAGCAGTTCTTC. Its translation is CASSLAGGNNNEQFF. The full variable domain, with the rest looked up from reference TRBV7-9 and TRBJ2-1, is DTGVSQNPRHKITKRGQNVTFRCDPISEHNRLYWYRQTLGQGPEFLTYFQNEAQLEKSRLLSDRFSAERPKGSFSTLEIQRTEQGDSAMYLCASSLAGGNNNEQFFGPGTRLTVL.

This chain joins TRBV27 and TRBJ1-1; 8 bases match TRBD1. The V segment lost 7 bases and the J segment 8 bases; nucleotides outside the gene matches: 3. The germline CDR1 and CDR2 sequences are MNHEY and SMNVEV (reference sequence). The CDR3 has 11 amino acids. CDR3 sequence reads: CASTGQGEAFF. CDR3 DNA: TGTGCCAGCACCGGACAGGGAGAAGCTTTCTTT.